This TCR beta chain emerged from a study of shared clonotypes between healthy human individuals (dated by TCRdb to the early 2020s). Regarding the complete study: The cohort included three men and two women between 18 and 49 years of age. For each donor, three plates each were used for CD4 naive and CD4 memory, two plates were used for CD8 naive, and one plate was used for CD8 memory. To estimate repertoire size and how much clonotype sharing occurs between individuals, the study deeply sequenced the blood TCR repertoires of several healthy adults. To increase sequencing depth and limit assay-specific biases, different laboratories used diverse techniques to prepare libraries and sequence TCR repertoires. Each donor's leukapheresis produced roughly between roughly 0.85 and 9.5 billion PBMCs. Results and caveats for the whole study, not just this receptor: Even with the large sequencing depth, rarefaction of the sorted-subset datasets indicated that sequencing was incomplete. The genetic and exposure-history diversity represented was limited by the small number of donors. Higher generation probabilities were observed for clonotypes shared by all four sorted-subset donors than for non-shared clonotypes. Naive subsets generally had larger estimated clonotype richness than memory subsets did. Sampling was limited to blood, and TCR repertoires in tissue likely differ from TCR repertoires in blood. Across a handful of donors, around 5.4% of naive CD4, 3% to 3.5% of naive CD8, approximately 2.5% of memory CD4, and 0.4% of memory CD8 clonotypes were shared. Based on pairwise subsampling, the degree of clonotype sharing among donors was expected to be affected by sequencing depth.

The donors were healthy, HIV-negative adults who had no recently reported acute infections or vaccinations. Every donor was a Caucasian adult residing in Nashville, Tennessee, USA. CD4+ T cells were enriched through magnetic negative selection, after which naive cells were positively selected on CD45RA and the remaining negative fraction served as the memory subset. Blood was collected by leukapheresis, and PBMCs were isolated by Ficoll-Histopaque density gradient centrifugation and then cryopreserved in liquid nitrogen vapor phase. Analytical flow cytometry was used to check the purity and quantity of each magnetically sorted T cell population. Genomic DNA was isolated from every sorted fraction and measured by UV absorbance on a Nanodrop 2000c. Using the deep immunoSEQ assay, TCR CDR3 regions were amplified from genomic DNA by multiplex PCR. Extracted genomic DNA from each cell subset was distributed evenly across all wells of several immunoSEQ 96-well plates, and each plate was treated as a replicate. For sorted subsets, each replicate PCR was loaded with around 200 ng genomic DNA, equivalent to 25,000 to 35,000 T cell genomes. Purified libraries were quantified with a Qubit 3.0 fluorometer, sized on a Bioanalyzer 2100, and re-quantified with the KAPA Library Quantification kit. Each immunoSEQ 96-well plate was sequenced on its own single-read 150-cycle Illumina NextSeq 550 flow cell. The original methods were these. Because the immunoSEQ output held only junctional sequences and lacked quality scores, the filtering could not match the filtering applied to full-length reads. Sequences were annotated with PyIR, a Python wrapper for IgBLAST v1.9, using IMGT germline references to assign V/J genes and CDR3. Reads were filtered out if the reads had weak V/J assignments (E-value above 1e-6), no CDR3, stop codons, out-of-frame junctions, or ambiguous translated residues. V3J clonotypes were defined by identical inferred V gene, J gene, and CDR3 amino acid sequence. The percentage overlap between two repertoires was calculated by dividing the number of shared unique clonotypes by the size of the smaller repertoire. Three approaches were used to assess repertoire richness: RTK rarefaction, the Chao1 estimator, and Recon v2.1 estimates of unobserved clonotypes. OLGA was used to compute generation probabilities for all TCRbeta clonotypes that the gDNA method yielded from a handful of donors. TCRdb's version of the immuneACCESS table is confined to in-frame rearrangements and falls short of the full clone set. An unresolved V gene accounts for under half of the shortfall where checked; the remainder is of unknown origin. The DNA was the basis for D and trimming; V, J and clone size are from that table. A total of 1,100,000 or so clones appear in this sample, approximately 80% of them only once. The top ten clones comprise under 0.6% of the sample.

In the case of this clone: The antigen it recognizes is unknown. Base qualities are not at hand, and no much larger clone is one base apart.

A distance of 13 bases separates the germline ends of V and J, which lose 7 bases and 0 bases respectively. From its cysteine to its phenylalanine, the CDR3 spans 14 amino acids. The only DNA kept is the CDR3, 42 bases in frame from the first base. CDR1 and CDR2, looked up from the germline V gene, are ENHRY and SYGVKD. This TCR derives from a man aged 18 to 29 in good health. Some clones in this sample may be carry-over from other donors' samples. The rearrangement joined TRBV10-3 to TRBJ2-7; too little of a D gene remains to name it. The material sequenced was memory CD4+ T cells from PBMCs. According to the study, the label for this sample's cell subset or site signals: CD45RA-negative fraction. The DNA sequence is TGTGCCATCAACGAGCGAAGGGACTCCTACGAGCAGTACTTC. Its protein product is CAINERRDSYEQYF.